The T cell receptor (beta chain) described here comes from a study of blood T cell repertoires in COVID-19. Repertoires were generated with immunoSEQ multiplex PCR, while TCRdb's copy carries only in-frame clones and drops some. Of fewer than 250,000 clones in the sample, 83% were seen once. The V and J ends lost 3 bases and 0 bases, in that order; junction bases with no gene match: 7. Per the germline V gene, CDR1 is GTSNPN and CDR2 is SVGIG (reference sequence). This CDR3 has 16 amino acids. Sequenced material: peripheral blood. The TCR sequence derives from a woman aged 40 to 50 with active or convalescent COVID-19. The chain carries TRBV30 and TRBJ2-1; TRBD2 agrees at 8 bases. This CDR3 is CAWRPKTSGSYNEQFF. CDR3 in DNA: TGTGCCTGGAGGCCGAAAACTAGCGGCTCCTACAATGAGCAGTTCTTC.